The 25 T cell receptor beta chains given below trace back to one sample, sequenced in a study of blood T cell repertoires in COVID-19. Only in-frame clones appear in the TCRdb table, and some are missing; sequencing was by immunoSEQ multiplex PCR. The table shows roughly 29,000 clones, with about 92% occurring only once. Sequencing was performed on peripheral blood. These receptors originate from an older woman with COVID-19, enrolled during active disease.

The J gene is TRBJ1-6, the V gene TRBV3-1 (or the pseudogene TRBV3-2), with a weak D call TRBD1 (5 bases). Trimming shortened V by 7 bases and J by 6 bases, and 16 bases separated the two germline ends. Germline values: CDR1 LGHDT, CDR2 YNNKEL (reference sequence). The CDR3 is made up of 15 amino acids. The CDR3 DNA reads TGTGCCAGCACCGATAACCAGGGTCGTAATTCACCCCTCCACTTT. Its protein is CASTDNQGRNSPLHF.

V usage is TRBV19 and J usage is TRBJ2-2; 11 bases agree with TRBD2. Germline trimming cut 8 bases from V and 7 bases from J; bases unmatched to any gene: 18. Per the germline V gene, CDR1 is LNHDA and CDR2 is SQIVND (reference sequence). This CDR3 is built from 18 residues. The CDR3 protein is CASSLTGGLAGGFGELFF. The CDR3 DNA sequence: TGTGCCAGTTCTTTGACCGGGGGGCTAGCGGGAGGCTTCGGGGAGCTGTTTTTT.

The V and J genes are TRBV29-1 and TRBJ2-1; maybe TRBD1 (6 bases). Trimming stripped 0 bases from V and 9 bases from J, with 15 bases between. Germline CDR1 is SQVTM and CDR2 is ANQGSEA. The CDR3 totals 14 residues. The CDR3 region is CSVEDMTGSFEQFF. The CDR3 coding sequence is TGCAGCGTTGAAGATATGACAGGCTCATTTGAGCAGTTCTTC.

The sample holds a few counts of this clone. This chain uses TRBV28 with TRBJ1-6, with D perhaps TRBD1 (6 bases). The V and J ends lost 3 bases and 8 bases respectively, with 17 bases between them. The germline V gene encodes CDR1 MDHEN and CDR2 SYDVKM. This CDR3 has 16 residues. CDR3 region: CASSFPTGSADSPLHF. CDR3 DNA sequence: TGTGCCAGCAGTTTCCCAACAGGGTCGGCCGATTCACCCCTCCACTTT.

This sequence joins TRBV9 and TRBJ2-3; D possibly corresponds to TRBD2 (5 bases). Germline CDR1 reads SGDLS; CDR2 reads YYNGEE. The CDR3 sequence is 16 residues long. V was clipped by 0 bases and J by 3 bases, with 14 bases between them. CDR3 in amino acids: CASSVGAASRTDTQYF. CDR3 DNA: TGTGCCAGCAGCGTAGGAGCGGCCTCTCGAACAGATACGCAGTATTTT.

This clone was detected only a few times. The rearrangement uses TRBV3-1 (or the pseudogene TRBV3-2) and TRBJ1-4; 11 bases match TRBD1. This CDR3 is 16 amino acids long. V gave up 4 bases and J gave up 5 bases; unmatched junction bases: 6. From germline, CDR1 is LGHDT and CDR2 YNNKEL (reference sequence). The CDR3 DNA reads TGTGCCAGCAGCCCGCGAAGGACAGGGGGCAATGAAAAACTGTTTTTT. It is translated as CASSPRRTGGNEKLFF.

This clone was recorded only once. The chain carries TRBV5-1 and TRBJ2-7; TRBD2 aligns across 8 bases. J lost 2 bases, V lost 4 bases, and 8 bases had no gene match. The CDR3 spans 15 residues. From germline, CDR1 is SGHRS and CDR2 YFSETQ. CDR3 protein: CASSPGDGGAYEQYF. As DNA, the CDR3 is TGCGCCAGCAGCCCGGGGGACGGGGGGGCCTACGAGCAGTACTTC.

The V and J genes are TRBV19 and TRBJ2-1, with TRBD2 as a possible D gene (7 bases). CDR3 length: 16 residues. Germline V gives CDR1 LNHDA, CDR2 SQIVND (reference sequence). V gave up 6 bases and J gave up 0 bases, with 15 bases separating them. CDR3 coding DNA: TGTGCCAGTAGCAAGCGGGACATCCGCTCCTACAATGAGCAGTTCTTC. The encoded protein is CASSKRDIRSYNEQFF.

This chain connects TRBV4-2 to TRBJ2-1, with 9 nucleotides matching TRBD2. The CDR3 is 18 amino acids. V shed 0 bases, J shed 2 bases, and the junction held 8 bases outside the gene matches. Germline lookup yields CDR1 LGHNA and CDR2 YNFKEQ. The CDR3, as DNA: TGTGCCAGCAGCCAAGAAGTCGGGCTAGCGGGAACCTACAATGAGCAGTTCTTC. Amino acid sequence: CASSQEVGLAGTYNEQFF.

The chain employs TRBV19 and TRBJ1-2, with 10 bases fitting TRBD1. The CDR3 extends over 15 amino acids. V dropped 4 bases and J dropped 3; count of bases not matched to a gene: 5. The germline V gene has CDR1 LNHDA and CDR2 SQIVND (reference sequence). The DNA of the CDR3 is TGTGCCAGTAGTACGCGACAGGGGGCAGACTATGGCTACACCTTC. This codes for CASSTRQGADYGYTF.

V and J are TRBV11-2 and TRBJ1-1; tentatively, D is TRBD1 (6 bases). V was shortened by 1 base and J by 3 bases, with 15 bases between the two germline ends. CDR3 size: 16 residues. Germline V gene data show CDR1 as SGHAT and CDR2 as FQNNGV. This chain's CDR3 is CASSLVGGDYHTEAFF. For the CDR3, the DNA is TGTGCCAGCAGCTTAGTAGGGGGGGACTACCACACTGAAGCTTTCTTT.

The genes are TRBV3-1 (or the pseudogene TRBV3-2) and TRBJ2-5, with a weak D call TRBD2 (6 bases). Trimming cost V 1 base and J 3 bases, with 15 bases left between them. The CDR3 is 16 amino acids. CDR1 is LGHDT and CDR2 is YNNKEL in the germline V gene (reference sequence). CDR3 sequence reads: CASSQGPLAGKETQYF. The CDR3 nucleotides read TGTGCCAGCAGCCAAGGACCCCTGGCGGGGAAAGAGACCCAGTACTTC.

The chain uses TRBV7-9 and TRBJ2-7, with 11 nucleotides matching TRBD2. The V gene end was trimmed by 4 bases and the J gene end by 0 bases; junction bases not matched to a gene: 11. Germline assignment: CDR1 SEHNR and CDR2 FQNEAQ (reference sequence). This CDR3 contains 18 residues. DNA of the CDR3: TGTGCCAGCAGCTCCGCTAGCGGGAGGTTCGGGGACTCCTACGAGCAGTACTTC. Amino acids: CASSSASGRFGDSYEQYF.

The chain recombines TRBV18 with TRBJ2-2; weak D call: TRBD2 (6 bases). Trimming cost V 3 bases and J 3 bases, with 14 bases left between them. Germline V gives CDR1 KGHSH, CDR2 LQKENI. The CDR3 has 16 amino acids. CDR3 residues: CASSPFAGSDTGELFF. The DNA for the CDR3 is TGTGCCAGCTCACCGTTTGCCGGGAGCGACACCGGGGAGCTGTTTTTT.

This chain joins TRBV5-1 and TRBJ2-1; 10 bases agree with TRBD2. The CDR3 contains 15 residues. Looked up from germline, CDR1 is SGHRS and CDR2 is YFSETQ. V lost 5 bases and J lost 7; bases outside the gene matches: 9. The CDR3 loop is CASSHNGLAENEQFF. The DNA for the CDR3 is TGCGCCAGCAGTCACAACGGACTAGCGGAAAATGAGCAGTTCTTC.

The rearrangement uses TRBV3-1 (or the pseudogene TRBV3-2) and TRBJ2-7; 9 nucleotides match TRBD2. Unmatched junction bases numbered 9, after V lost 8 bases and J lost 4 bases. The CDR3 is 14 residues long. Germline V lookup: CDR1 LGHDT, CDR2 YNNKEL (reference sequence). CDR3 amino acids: CASAPTSGEYEQYF. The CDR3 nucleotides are TGTGCCAGCGCCCCGACTAGCGGAGAATACGAGCAGTACTTC.

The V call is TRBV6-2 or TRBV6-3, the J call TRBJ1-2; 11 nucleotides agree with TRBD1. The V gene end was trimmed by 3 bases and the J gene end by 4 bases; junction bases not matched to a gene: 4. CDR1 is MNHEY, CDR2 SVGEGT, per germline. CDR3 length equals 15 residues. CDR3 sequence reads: CASSYSGTGGYGYTF. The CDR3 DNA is TGTGCCAGCAGTTATTCCGGGACAGGGGGCTATGGCTACACCTTC.

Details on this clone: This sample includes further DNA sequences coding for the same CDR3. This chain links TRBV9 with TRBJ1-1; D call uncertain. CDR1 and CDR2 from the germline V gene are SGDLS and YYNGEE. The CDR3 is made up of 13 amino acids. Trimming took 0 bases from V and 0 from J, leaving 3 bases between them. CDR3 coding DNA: TGTGCCAGCAGCGTAGCGGTGAACACTGAAGCTTTCTTT. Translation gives CASSVAVNTEAFF.

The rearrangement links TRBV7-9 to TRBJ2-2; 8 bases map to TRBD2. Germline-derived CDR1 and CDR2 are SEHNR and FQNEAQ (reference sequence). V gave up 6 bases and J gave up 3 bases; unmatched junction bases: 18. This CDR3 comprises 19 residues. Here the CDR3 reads CASSSTGTSTQNYTGELFF. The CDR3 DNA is TGTGCCAGCAGTTCCACCGGGACTAGTACCCAAAACTACACCGGGGAGCTGTTTTTT.

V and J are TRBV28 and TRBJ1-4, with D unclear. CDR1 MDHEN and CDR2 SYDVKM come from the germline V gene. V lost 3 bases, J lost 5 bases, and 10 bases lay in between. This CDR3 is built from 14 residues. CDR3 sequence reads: CASSFGGENEKLFF. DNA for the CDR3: TGTGCCAGCAGTTTCGGCGGGGAGAATGAAAAACTGTTTTTT.

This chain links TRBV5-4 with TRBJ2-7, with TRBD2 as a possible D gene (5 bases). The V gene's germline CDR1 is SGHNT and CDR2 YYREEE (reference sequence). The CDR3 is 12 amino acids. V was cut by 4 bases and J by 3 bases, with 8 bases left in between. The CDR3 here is CASSQDFYEQYF. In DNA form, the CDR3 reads TGTGCCAGCAGCCAGGACTTCTACGAGCAGTACTTC. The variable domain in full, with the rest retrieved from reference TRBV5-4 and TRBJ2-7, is ETGVTQSPTHLIKTRGQQVTLRCSSQSGHNTVSWYQQALGQGPQFIFQYYREEENGRGNFPPRFSGLQFPNYSSELNVNALELDDSALYLCASSQDFYEQYFGPGTRLTVT.

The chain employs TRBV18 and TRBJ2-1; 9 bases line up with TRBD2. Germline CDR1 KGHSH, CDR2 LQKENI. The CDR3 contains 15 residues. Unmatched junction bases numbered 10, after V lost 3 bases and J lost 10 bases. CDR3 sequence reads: CASSPDVAGVLEQFF. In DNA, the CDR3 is TGTGCCAGCTCACCCGACGTAGCGGGAGTTCTGGAGCAGTTCTTC. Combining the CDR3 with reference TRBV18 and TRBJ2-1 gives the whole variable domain NAGVMQNPRHLVRRRGQEARLRCSPMKGHSHVYWYRQLPEEGLKFMVYLQKENIIDESGMPKERFSAEFPKEGPSILRIQQVVRGDSAAYFCASSPDVAGVLEQFFGPGTRLTVL.

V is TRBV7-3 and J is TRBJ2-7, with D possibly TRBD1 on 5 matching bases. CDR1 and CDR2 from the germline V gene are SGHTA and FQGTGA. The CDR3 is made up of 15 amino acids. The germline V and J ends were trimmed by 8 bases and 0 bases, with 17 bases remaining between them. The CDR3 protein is CASPPPRTHSYEQYF. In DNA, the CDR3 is TGTGCCAGCCCCCCCCCTAGGACACACTCCTACGAGCAGTACTTC. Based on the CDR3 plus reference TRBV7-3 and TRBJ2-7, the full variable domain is GAGVSQTPSNKVTEKGKYVELRCDPISGHTALYWYRQSLGQGPEFLIYFQGTGAADDSGLPNDRFFAVRPEGSVSTLKIQRTERGDSAVYLCASPPPRTHSYEQYFGPGTRLTVT.

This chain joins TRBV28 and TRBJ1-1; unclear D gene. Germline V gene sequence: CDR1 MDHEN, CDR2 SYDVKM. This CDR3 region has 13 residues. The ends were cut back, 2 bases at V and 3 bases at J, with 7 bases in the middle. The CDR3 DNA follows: TGTGCCAGCAGTTTAGAGGTTGACACTGAAGCTTTCTTT. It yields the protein CASSLEVDTEAFF.

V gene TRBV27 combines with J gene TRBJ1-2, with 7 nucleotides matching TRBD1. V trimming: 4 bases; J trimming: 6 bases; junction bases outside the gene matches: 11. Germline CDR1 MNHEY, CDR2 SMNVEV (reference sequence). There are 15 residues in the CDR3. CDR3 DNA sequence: TGTGCCAGCAGTTCATACGGACAGGACTGGAATGGCTACACCTTC. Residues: CASSSYGQDWNGYTF.